This entry lists 25 T cell receptor beta chains sequenced from one sample in a study of human T cells and chemical hapten exposure. TCRdb redid the calling of the RACE reads with MiXCR, one entry per CDR3 protein. Of under 50,000 distinct CDR3 sequences in the sample, 7.5% to 8% were seen once. The time point was: pre-sensitization, week 0. Described treatment: therapeutic diphenylcyclopropenone sensitization with weekly scalp DPC. The source material was whole blood, sampled in connection with sensitization to the hapten diphenylcyclopropenone (DPC). Receptor source: a woman in her forties or fifties with alopecia areata. Some clones in this sample may be carry-over from other donors' samples.

The chain joins TRBV10-3 to TRBJ2-2, with D unresolved. The CDR3 spans 14 residues. Trimming shortened V by 8 bases and J by 4 bases, and 14 bases separated the two germline ends. Per the germline V gene, CDR1 is ENHRY and CDR2 is SYGVKD. The CDR3 region is CAIRWQAPTGELFF. CDR3 coding DNA: TGTGCCATCCGGTGGCAGGCCCCCACCGGGGAGCTGTTTTTT.

This clonotype occurred many times. The chain joins TRBV12-3 or TRBV12-4 to TRBJ2-1; possibly TRBD1 or TRBD2 for D (5 bases each). This CDR3 spans 13 amino acids. V lost 6 bases and J lost 6, with 12 bases in between. In DNA, the CDR3 is TGTGCCAGCAGGGCCGGGGCCATCAATGAGCAGTTCTTC. Its translation: CASRAGAINEQFF.

There are many counts of this clonotype. The rearrangement links TRBV20-1 to TRBJ2-2; 12 positions match TRBD2. The junction had 5 bases not matched to a gene; V was cut back by 0 bases and J by 6 bases. Germline CDR1 DFQATT, CDR2 SNEGSKA (reference sequence). This CDR3 region has 16 residues. CDR3 nucleotides: TGCAGTGCTAGAGATCCCTGGACTAGCGGGGCCGGGGAGCTGTTTTTT. Protein: CSARDPWTSGAGELFF.

V is TRBV29-1 and J is TRBJ2-4, with unresolved D. The V gene lost 2 bases and the J gene lost 7 bases, with 15 bases spanning the gap. Germline CDR1 and CDR2: SQVTM and ANQGSEA. The CDR3 is 14 amino acids. The CDR3 coding sequence is TGCAGCGTTGAACCGGCCCAGGTTTCTAACATTCAGTACTTC. This gives the protein CSVEPAQVSNIQYF. The full variable domain, in which reference TRBV29-1 and TRBJ2-4 provide the parts outside the CDR3, is SAVISQKPSRDICQRGTSLTIQCQVDSQVTMMFWYRQQPGQSLTLIATANQGSEATYESGFVIDKFPISRPNLTFSTLTVSNMSPEDSSIYLCSVEPAQVSNIQYFGAGTRLSVL.

This clonotype was recorded at least ten times. The chain recombines TRBV7-3 with TRBJ2-1, with 7 bases fitting TRBD2. The CDR3 runs to 15 residues. Germline CDR1 SGHTA, CDR2 FQGTGA. The V and J ends lost 4 bases and 7 bases, in that order; junction bases with no gene match: 10. The CDR3 region is CASSSIAGGANEQFF. The CDR3 DNA is TGTGCCAGCAGCTCCATAGCGGGCGGGGCGAATGAGCAGTTCTTC.

A remark on this clonotype: With a much larger clone just one base away, this may be a read error. This rearrangement joins TRBV6-5 to TRBJ2-1; D may match TRBD1 or TRBD2 (6 bases each). CDR3 length: 14 amino acids. Germline V gene data show CDR1 as MNHEY and CDR2 as SVGAGI. CDR3 bases: TGTGCCAGCGCCCGGAGGAGGGGGTACAAAGAGCAGTTCTTC. Protein sequence: CASARRRGYKEQFF.

V and J are TRBV5-1 and TRBJ2-2; D is ambiguous. Germline V gene sequence: CDR1 SGHRS, CDR2 YFSETQ. This CDR3 contains 14 residues. Trimming took 0 bases from V and 3 from J, leaving 6 bases between them. The CDR3 region has the DNA TGCGCCAGCAGCTTGGAAAGAGACACCGGGGAGCTGTTTTTT. Its protein product is CASSLERDTGELFF.

The sample holds many counts of this clonotype. The chain combines TRBV5-1 with TRBJ2-7, with a tentative D call TRBD2 (6 bases). Per the germline V gene, CDR1 is SGHRS and CDR2 is YFSETQ. This CDR3 contains 13 residues. The V gene lost 4 bases and the J gene lost 3 bases, with 11 bases spanning the gap. CDR3: CASSRDFNYEQYF. DNA for the CDR3: TGCGCCAGCAGCCGGGACTTTAACTACGAGCAGTACTTC.

There are a few counts of this clonotype. This chain links TRBV7-6 with TRBJ2-7, with 9 bases that match TRBD1. Trimming took 4 bases from V and 0 from J; bases not matched to a gene: 1. This CDR3 region has 14 residues. CDR1 is SGHVS, CDR2 FNYEAQ, per germline. The CDR3 DNA is TGTGCCAGCAGCTGGGGACAGGGCTCCTACGAGCAGTACTTC. This translates into CASSWGQGSYEQYF.

This clonotype was counted at least ten times. The chain employs TRBV7-9 and TRBJ2-1; 11 bases fit TRBD2. CDR1 is SEHNR and CDR2 is FQNEAQ in the germline V gene (reference sequence). J lost 4 bases, V lost 4 bases, and 9 bases had no gene match. This CDR3 has 17 residues. CDR3 sequence (DNA): TGTGCCAGCAGCTCGGATAGCGGGAGGGCCGGTTACAATGAGCAGTTCTTC. Translated: CASSSDSGRAGYNEQFF.

This clonotype was recorded at least ten times. The J gene is TRBJ2-5, the V gene TRBV27; TRBD2 matches at 11 bases. J lost 5 bases, V lost 5 bases, and 4 bases had no gene match. CDR1 is MNHEY, CDR2 SMNVEV, per germline (reference sequence). The CDR3 has 14 residues. The CDR3 spells CASSLTSGTETQYF. CDR3 coding DNA: TGTGCCAGCAGTCTGACTAGCGGGACTGAGACCCAGTACTTC.

The sample holds many counts of this clonotype. The V and J genes are TRBV29-1 and TRBJ2-4; D assignment may be TRBD1 or TRBD2 (5 bases each). Trimming pared 4 bases from V and 7 bases from J, leaving 11 bases between. The CDR3 extends over 12 amino acids. CDR1 SQVTM and CDR2 ANQGSEA come from the germline V gene. The CDR3 loop reads CSVGSEGNIQYF. The CDR3 DNA reads TGCAGCGTTGGGTCTGAGGGGAACATTCAGTACTTC.

The chain couples TRBV20-1 to TRBJ2-7, with 11 nucleotides matching TRBD2. Germline V CDR1 and CDR2: DFQATT, SNEGSKA (reference sequence). J was trimmed by 0 bases and V by 4 bases; bases with no gene match: 11. There are 17 residues in the CDR3. In nucleotides, the CDR3 is TGCAGTGCTAATCTCGATTTGGGACTAGCGGCCTCCTACGAGCAGTACTTC. As protein: CSANLDLGLAASYEQYF.

This clonotype was observed at least ten times. The V gene is TRBV6-6, the J gene TRBJ1-5, with TRBD1 matching over 9 bases. V dropped 10 bases and J dropped 0; count of bases not matched to a gene: 10. The CDR3 has 16 residues. From germline, CDR1 is MNHNY and CDR2 SVGAGI (reference sequence). This CDR3 is CATITGTGYSNQPQHF. For the CDR3, the DNA is TGTGCCACCATTACCGGGACAGGGTATAGCAATCAGCCCCAGCATTTT.

This clonotype was counted at least ten times. The rearrangement links TRBV6-6 to TRBJ1-6; TRBD1 agrees at 9 bases. The CDR3 extends over 15 amino acids. V was pared by 5 bases and J by 7 bases, with 6 bases of the junction left unmatched. The germline V gene has CDR1 MNHNY and CDR2 SVGAGI (reference sequence). For the CDR3, the DNA is TGTGCCAGCAGTCCCGGGACAGGGAGGAATTCACCCCTCCACTTT. Translation gives CASSPGTGRNSPLHF.

This clonotype was seen repeatedly, ten times or more. The chain combines TRBV28 with TRBJ2-7, with 9 positions matching TRBD1. V lost 3 bases to trimming and J lost 5 bases; unmatched junction nucleotides: 14. The germline V gene encodes CDR1 MDHEN and CDR2 SYDVKM. The CDR3 has 17 residues. The CDR3 sequence: CASSFRINRGQTHEQYF. The CDR3 nucleotides read TGTGCCAGCAGTTTTAGAATAAACAGGGGGCAAACTCACGAGCAGTACTTC.

This clonotype was counted at least ten times. J is TRBJ2-1 and V is TRBV9; D call uncertain. Trimming took 0 bases from V and 7 from J, leaving 14 bases between them. This CDR3 region has 15 residues. Germline loops: CDR1 SGDLS, CDR2 YYNGEE. The DNA for the CDR3 is TGTGCCAGCAGCGTAGCACCTCATAGTTCGAATGAGCAGTTCTTC. This codes for CASSVAPHSSNEQFF.

In this sample, this clonotype turned up many times. The chain is built from TRBV18 and TRBJ2-2; no reliable D call. The CDR3 is made up of 15 amino acids. Per the germline V gene, CDR1 is KGHSH and CDR2 is LQKENI. Between the trimmed V and J ends, which lost 6 bases and 2 bases, there was a span of 13 bases. The CDR3 nucleotides are TGTGCCAGCTCTCCGACTGCTTCTAACACCGGGGAGCTGTTTTTT. Translation: CASSPTASNTGELFF.

There are many counts of this clonotype. The chain is built from TRBV5-4 and TRBJ1-1; 7 positions match TRBD1. With V trimmed by 4 bases and J by 6 bases, 12 bases remained unmatched. This CDR3 has 15 amino acids. CDR1 and CDR2 from the germline V gene are SGHNT and YYREEE (reference sequence). The CDR3 here is CASSAGTVQASEAFF. The CDR3 DNA reads TGTGCCAGCAGCGCCGGGACAGTACAAGCTTCTGAAGCTTTCTTT.

This clonotype was seen a handful of times. This sequence joins TRBV6-2 or TRBV6-3 and TRBJ2-6; 8 bases map to TRBD1. V lost 5 bases, J lost 0 bases, and 9 bases stayed unmatched. Germline V gene data show CDR1 as MNHEY and CDR2 as SVGEGT. The CDR3 consists of 18 residues. The CDR3 loop is CASSPGGQAYSGANVLTF. The DNA for the CDR3 is TGTGCCAGCAGTCCCGGGGGACAGGCCTACTCTGGGGCCAACGTCCTGACTTTC.

The chain recombines TRBV28 with TRBJ2-1; 8 bases match TRBD2. The CDR3 length is 14 residues. Germline V lookup: CDR1 MDHEN, CDR2 SYDVKM. V dropped 8 bases and J dropped 5; count of bases not matched to a gene: 8. Here the CDR3 reads CASRLLAGHNEQFF. DNA of the CDR3: TGTGCCAGCCGCCTTCTAGCGGGCCACAATGAGCAGTTCTTC.

In this sample, this clonotype turned up many times. The chain links TRBV28 to TRBJ2-5; D is unresolved. CDR1 MDHEN and CDR2 SYDVKM come from the germline V gene. The CDR3 is made up of 12 amino acids. Trimming removed 6 bases at V and 3 bases at J, with 8 bases between. In DNA, the CDR3 is TGTGCCAGCAGCCACCCTGAAGAGACCCAGTACTTC. Protein sequence: CASSHPEETQYF.

This clonotype was counted many times. The chain couples TRBV29-1 to TRBJ2-3; a weak D match, TRBD2 (7 bases). The length of the CDR3 is 14 residues. With 3 bases removed from V and 2 bases from J, the gap between germline ends came to 12 bases. CDR1 and CDR2 from the germline V gene are SQVTM and ANQGSEA. CDR3 sequence (DNA): TGCAGCGTTGATGGGGGGGGCAACACAGATACGCAGTATTTT. The encoded protein is CSVDGGGNTDTQYF.

This clonotype was seen ten or more times. Written as DNA, the CDR3 is TGTGCCAGCAGGTGGACAGGGACGAACACTGAAGCTTTCTTT. This sequence encodes CASRWTGTNTEAFF. The chain uses TRBV12-3 or TRBV12-4 and TRBJ1-1, with 8 bases aligning to TRBD1. The junction had 4 bases not matched to a gene; V was cut back by 6 bases and J by 1 base. This CDR3 comprises 14 residues.

This clonotype was detected ten times or more. The chain has TRBV2 and TRBJ2-6; no firm D call. Per the germline V gene, CDR1 is SNHLY and CDR2 is FYNNEI. The CDR3 consists of 13 residues. Trimming stripped 8 bases from V and 3 bases from J, with 8 bases between. The CDR3 spells CASGRVGANVLTF. The CDR3 DNA follows: TGTGCCAGCGGAAGGGTTGGGGCCAACGTCCTGACTTTC.